The 16 T cell receptor beta chains in this list originate from one sample, sequenced in a study of long-term antiretroviral therapy in people with HIV. Sequencing relied on immunoSEQ assay v3.0, run at survey level. Using immunoSEQ multiplex PCR, the repertoire was profiled, and TCRdb retains in-frame clones only, with some absent. The repertoire has under 30,000 clones, nearly 95% of them found once; the top ten carry 7.5% to 9%. Here the sequenced sample was unsorted PBMCs, taken 6 to 6.5 years after starting antiretroviral therapy. Source of these receptors: a man aged 25-40 years with HIV.

The rearrangement links TRBV5-1 to TRBJ2-1; 15 bases agree with TRBD2. The CDR3 loop spans 14 amino acids. The germline V gene has CDR1 SGHRS and CDR2 YFSETQ. Losses at the gene ends were 4 bases for V and 15 bases for J; bases not matched to a gene: 8. CDR3 loop: CASSPGLAGGDRFF. The CDR3 coding sequence is TGCGCCAGCAGCCCGGGACTAGCGGGGGGTGATCGGTTCTTC.

The chain combines TRBV5-6 with TRBJ2-7; 9 nucleotides agree with TRBD1. The CDR3 contains 15 residues. Trimming cost V 4 bases and J 1 base; bases outside gene matches: 6. The germline V gene encodes CDR1 SGHDT and CDR2 YYEEEE. In DNA, the CDR3 is TGTGCCAGCAGCGCACAGGGGGCCGCATCCTACGAGCAGTACTTC. Translated, it gives CASSAQGAASYEQYF.

V and J are TRBV9 and TRBJ2-5; 11 bases are shared with TRBD2. The trim removed 3 bases at V and 4 bases at J, leaving 14 bases unmatched. This CDR3 contains 18 residues. Germline V gene data show CDR1 as SGDLS and CDR2 as YYNGEE. CDR3 coding DNA: TGTGCCAGCAGCGCCCGAGCCCTGGGGCTAGCGGGAGGAGAGACCCAGTACTTC. Protein product: CASSARALGLAGGETQYF.

The chain couples TRBV30 to TRBJ1-2; 9 bases are shared with TRBD1. The CDR3 consists of 15 residues. V shed 4 bases and J 8 bases; nucleotides not matched to a gene: 14. Germline CDR1 is GTSNPN and CDR2 is SVGIG (reference sequence). The DNA of the CDR3 is TGTGCCTGGACTCCTGAAACCGGGACAGGGCACGGCTACACCTTC. Translation gives CAWTPETGTGHGYTF.

This clone was observed a single time. Written as DNA, the CDR3 is TGTGCCAGCAGCCCTACCGGACAGTTCAATGAGCAGTTCTTC. Protein sequence: CASSPTGQFNEQFF. The chain is built from TRBV6-1 and TRBJ2-1, with D perhaps TRBD1 (6 bases). The V and J ends lost 6 bases and 6 bases respectively, with 15 bases between them. Germline values: CDR1 MNHNS, CDR2 SASEGT. This CDR3 is 14 amino acids long.

The chain combines TRBV7-9 with TRBJ2-2; unclear D gene. Per the germline V gene, CDR1 is SEHNR and CDR2 is FQNEAQ (reference sequence). The V end lost 6 bases, the J end lost 2 bases, and 13 bases lay between the germline ends. The CDR3 runs 15 residues. CDR3 DNA sequence: TGTGCCAGCAGGCCCCGGAGTAGAAACACCGGGGAGCTGTTTTTT. Translated: CASRPRSRNTGELFF.

This clone is a singleton in its sample. The chain joins TRBV2 to TRBJ2-3; TRBD1 might be the D (5 bases). From germline, CDR1 is SNHLY and CDR2 FYNNEI. This CDR3 comprises 14 residues. Trimming left V 7 bases short and J 2 bases short, with 13 bases between. CDR3 in amino acids: CASTRQGPTDTQYF. The CDR3 bases are TGTGCCAGCACCAGGCAGGGTCCCACAGATACGCAGTATTTT.

The chain is built from TRBV27 and TRBJ2-7; 12 bases agree with TRBD2. Trimming cost V 6 bases and J 7 bases; bases outside gene matches: 10. Germline V CDR1 and CDR2: MNHEY, SMNVEV (reference sequence). The CDR3 consists of 15 residues. The CDR3 spells CASRSWTSGIKEQYF. The DNA of the CDR3 is TGTGCCAGCAGATCCTGGACTAGCGGGATCAAAGAGCAGTACTTC.

The J gene is TRBJ2-3, the V gene TRBV25-1; no clear D gene. Trimming pared 6 bases from V and 5 bases from J, leaving 9 bases between. The CDR3 is 12 residues long. Germline lookup yields CDR1 MGHDK and CDR2 SYGVNS. For the CDR3, the DNA is TGTGCCAGCAGAAATGAAGGAGATACGCAGTATTTT. As protein: CASRNEGDTQYF. Complete variable domain (other parts from reference TRBV25-1 and TRBJ2-3): EADIYQTPRYLVIGTGKKITLECSQTMGHDKMYWYQQDPGMELHLIHYSYGVNSTEKGDLSSESTVSRIRTEHFPLTLESARPSHTSQYLCASRNEGDTQYFGPGTRLTVL.

The V call is TRBV19, the J call TRBJ2-4, with 7 bases fitting TRBD2. The CDR3 sequence is 14 residues long. CDR1 is LNHDA, CDR2 SQIVND, per germline (reference sequence). Unmatched junction bases numbered 9, after V lost 5 bases and J lost 8 bases. The CDR3 coding sequence is TGTGCCAGTAGTCGGGGGGAGGGTGTGGACATTCAGTACTTC. This encodes CASSRGEGVDIQYF.

This clone appeared once. The chain couples TRBV21-1 to TRBJ2-3; the DNA was not compared with TRBD2, the D call given in the table. TRBV21-1 constitutes a pseudogene. This CDR3 is 17 amino acids long. The CDR3 spells CASSNYGSQIRPYTQYF. CDR3 DNA: TGTGCCAGCAGCAACTACGGGAGCCAAATCCGACCCTATACGCAGTATTTT.

The chain is built from TRBV5-1 and TRBJ2-1; 9 bases agree with TRBD2. The V segment lost 2 bases and the J segment 5 bases; nucleotides outside the gene matches: 8. This CDR3 is 16 amino acids long. Per germline, CDR1 SGHRS and CDR2 YFSETQ. The CDR3 region has the DNA TGCGCCAGCAGCTTACTTACTGCTAGCGGGGACAATGAGCAGTTCTTC. Protein product: CASSLLTASGDNEQFF.

This clone has more than one count but fewer than ten. This chain connects TRBV7-8 to TRBJ2-3, with 7 bases matching TRBD2. This CDR3 has 15 amino acids. Germline V lookup: CDR1 SGHVS, CDR2 FQNEAQ. Trimming removed 5 bases from V and 4 bases from J; junction bases left unmatched: 9. CDR3 sequence reads: CASSQRTSVPDTQYF. CDR3 sequence (DNA): TGTGCCAGCAGCCAAAGGACTAGTGTACCAGATACGCAGTATTTT. The full variable domain, rest sourced from reference TRBV7-8 and TRBJ2-3, is GAGVSQSPRYKVAKRGQDVALRCDPISGHVSLFWYQQALGQGPEFLTYFQNEAQLDKSGLPSDRFFAERPEGSVSTLKIQRTQQEDSAVYLCASSQRTSVPDTQYFGPGTRLTVL.

V usage is TRBV9 and J usage is TRBJ2-5; D call uncertain. The CDR3 is 14 amino acids. Germline V CDR1 and CDR2: SGDLS, YYNGEE. V was trimmed by 4 bases and J by 6 bases, leaving 16 bases between them. CDR3 coding DNA: TGTGCCAGCAGCCTCTCTCTGGTGAAACAGACCCAGTACTTC. The encoded protein is CASSLSLVKQTQYF.

V and J are TRBV6-6 and TRBJ2-1, with 10 bases that match TRBD1. V lost 8 bases to trimming and J lost 3 bases; unmatched junction nucleotides: 10. CDR1 and CDR2 (germline): MNHNY, SVGAGI (reference sequence). This CDR3 is built from 16 residues. The chain's CDR3 is CASERGTGANYNEQFF. The CDR3 DNA is TGTGCCAGCGAGCGGGGGACAGGGGCTAACTACAATGAGCAGTTCTTC.

The chain employs TRBV9 and TRBJ1-5; TRBD1 might be the D (5 bases). Per germline, CDR1 SGDLS and CDR2 YYNGEE. The V gene lost 3 bases and the J gene lost 4 bases, with 11 bases spanning the gap. This CDR3 comprises 14 residues. The DNA of the CDR3 is TGTGCCAGCAGCGCTTGGGGCGGGAATCAGCCCCAGCATTTT. It specifies CASSAWGGNQPQHF.